This T cell receptor (beta chain) was found in a study of technical replicates of blood from four donors. This clone has just one count. This table comes from immunoSEQ multiplex PCR, and its TCRdb copy is limited to in-frame clones, with some not included. The sample holds roughly 79,000 clones, roughly 77% seen once. The CDR3 is 16 amino acids. The germline V gene encodes CDR1 LGHNA and CDR2 YSLEER. Trimming took 4 bases from V and 5 from J; bases not matched to a gene: 9. The source of this sequence is a human donor in good health. Some clones in this sample may be carry-over from other donors' samples. The source material was PBMCs. The chain links TRBV4-3 to TRBJ1-5, with 9 nucleotides matching TRBD1. CDR3 in DNA: TGCGCCAGCAGCCTTTGGACAGGGGAATGGTATCAGCCCCAGCATTTT. Residues: CASSLWTGEWYQPQHF.